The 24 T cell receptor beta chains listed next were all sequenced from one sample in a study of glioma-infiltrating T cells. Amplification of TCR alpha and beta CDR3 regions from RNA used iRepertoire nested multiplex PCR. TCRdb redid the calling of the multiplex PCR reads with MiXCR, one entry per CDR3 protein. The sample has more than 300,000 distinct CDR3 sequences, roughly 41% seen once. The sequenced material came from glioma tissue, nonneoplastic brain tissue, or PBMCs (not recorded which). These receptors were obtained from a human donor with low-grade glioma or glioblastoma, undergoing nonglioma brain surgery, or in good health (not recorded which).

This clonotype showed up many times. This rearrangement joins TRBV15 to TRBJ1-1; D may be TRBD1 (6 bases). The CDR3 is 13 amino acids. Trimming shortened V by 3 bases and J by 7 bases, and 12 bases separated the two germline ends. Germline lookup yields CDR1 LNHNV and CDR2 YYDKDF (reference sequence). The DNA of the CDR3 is TGTGCCACCAGCAGCCGGGGGGGCTATGAAGCTTTCTTT. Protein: CATSSRGGYEAFF.

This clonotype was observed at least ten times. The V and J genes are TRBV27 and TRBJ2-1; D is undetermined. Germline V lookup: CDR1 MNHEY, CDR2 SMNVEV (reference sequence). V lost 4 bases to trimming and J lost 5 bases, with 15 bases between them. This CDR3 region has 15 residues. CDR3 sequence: CASSSGSRNNNEQFF. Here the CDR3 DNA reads TGTGCCAGCAGTTCCGGGTCTCGAAATAACAATGAGCAGTTCTTC.

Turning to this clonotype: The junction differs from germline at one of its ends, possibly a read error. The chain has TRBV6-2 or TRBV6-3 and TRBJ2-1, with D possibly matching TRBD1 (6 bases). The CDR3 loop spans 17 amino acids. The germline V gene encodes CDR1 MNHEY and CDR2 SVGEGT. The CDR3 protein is CASSYRKGTRINNEQLF. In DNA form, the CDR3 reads TGTGCCAGCAGTTACCGGAAGGGGACACGGATAAACAATGAGCAGCTCTTC.

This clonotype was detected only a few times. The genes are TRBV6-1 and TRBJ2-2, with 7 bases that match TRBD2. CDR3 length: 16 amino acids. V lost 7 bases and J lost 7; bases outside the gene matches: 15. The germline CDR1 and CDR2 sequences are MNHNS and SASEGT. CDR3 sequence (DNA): TGTGCCAGCACCCCCGGGGAGAGGGAGGGGATCGGGGAGCTGTTTTTT. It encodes CASTPGEREGIGELFF.

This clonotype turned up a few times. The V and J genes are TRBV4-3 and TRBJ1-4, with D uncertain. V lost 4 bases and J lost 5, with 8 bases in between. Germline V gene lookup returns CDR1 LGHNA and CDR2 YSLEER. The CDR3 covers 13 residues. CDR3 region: CASSPRANEKLFF. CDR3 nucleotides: TGCGCCAGCAGCCCGAGGGCGAATGAAAAACTGTTTTTT.

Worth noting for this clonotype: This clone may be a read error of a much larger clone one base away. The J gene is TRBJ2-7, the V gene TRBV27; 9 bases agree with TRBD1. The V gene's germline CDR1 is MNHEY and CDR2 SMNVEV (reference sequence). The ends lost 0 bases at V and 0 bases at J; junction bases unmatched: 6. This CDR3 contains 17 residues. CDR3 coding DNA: TGTGCCAGCAGTTTATCGGAGGGACAGGGTTACTCCTACGAGCAGTACTTC. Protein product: CASSLSEGQGYSYEQYF.

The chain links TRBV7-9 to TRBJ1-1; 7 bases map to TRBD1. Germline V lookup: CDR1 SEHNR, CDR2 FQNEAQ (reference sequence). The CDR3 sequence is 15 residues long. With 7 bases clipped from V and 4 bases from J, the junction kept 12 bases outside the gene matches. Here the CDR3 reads CASTLPPGGVTEAFF. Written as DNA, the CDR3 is TGTGCCAGCACCCTCCCCCCAGGGGGAGTCACTGAAGCTTTCTTT. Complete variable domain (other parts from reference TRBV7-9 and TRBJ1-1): DTGVSQNPRHKITKRGQNVTFRCDPISEHNRLYWYRQTLGQGPEFLTYFQNEAQLEKSRLLSDRFSAERPKGSFSTLEIQRTEQGDSAMYLCASTLPPGGVTEAFFGQGTRLTVV.

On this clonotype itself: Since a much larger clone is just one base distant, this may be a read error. The DNA for the CDR3 is TGTGCCAGCAGTCCGTCCGGATGGGTCGTAGGAACTGGGGCCAACGTCCTGACTTTC. Translated, it gives CASSPSGWVVGTGANVLTF. This sequence joins TRBV28 and TRBJ2-6, with D unclear. In germline, CDR1 is MDHEN, CDR2 SYDVKM. Trimming removed 5 bases from V and 2 bases from J, with 22 bases in between. The CDR3 is 19 amino acids.

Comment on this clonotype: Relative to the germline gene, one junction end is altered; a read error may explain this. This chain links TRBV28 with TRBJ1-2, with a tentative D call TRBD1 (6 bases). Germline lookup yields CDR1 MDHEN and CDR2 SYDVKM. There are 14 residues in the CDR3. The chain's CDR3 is CASSLRTGGVGHTF. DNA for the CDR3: TGTGCCAGCAGTTTACGGACCGGGGGCGTTGGCCACACCTTC.

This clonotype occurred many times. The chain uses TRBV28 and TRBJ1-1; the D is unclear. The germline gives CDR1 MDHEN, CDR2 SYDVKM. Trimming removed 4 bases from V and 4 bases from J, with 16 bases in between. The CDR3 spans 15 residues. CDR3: CASSSRPYRVTEAFF. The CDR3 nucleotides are TGTGCCAGCAGTTCACGCCCTTACCGGGTCACTGAAGCTTTCTTT. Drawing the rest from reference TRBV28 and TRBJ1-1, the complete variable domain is DVKVTQSSRYLVKRTGEKVFLECVQDMDHENMFWYRQDPGLGLRLIYFSYDVKMKEKGDIPEGYSVSREKKERFSLILESASTNQTSMYLCASSSRPYRVTEAFFGQGTRLTVV.

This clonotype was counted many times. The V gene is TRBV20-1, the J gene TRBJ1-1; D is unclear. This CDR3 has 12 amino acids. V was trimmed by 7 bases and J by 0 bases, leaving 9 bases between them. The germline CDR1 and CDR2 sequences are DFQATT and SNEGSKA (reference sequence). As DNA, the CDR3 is TGCAGTGAAGTTTACATGAACACTGAAGCTTTCTTT. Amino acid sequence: CSEVYMNTEAFF.

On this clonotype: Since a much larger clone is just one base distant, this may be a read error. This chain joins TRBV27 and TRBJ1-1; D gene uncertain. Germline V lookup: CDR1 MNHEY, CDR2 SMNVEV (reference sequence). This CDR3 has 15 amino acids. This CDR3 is CASSRKTGMKTEAFF. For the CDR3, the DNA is TGTGCCAGCAGTCGTAAGACGGGGATGAAAACTGAAGCTTTCTTT.

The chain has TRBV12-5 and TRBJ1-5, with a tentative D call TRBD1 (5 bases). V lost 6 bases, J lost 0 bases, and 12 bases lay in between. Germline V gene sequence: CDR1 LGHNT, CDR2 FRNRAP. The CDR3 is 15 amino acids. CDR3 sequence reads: CASGPGDYSNQPQHF. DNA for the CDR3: TGTGCTAGTGGACCCGGGGACTATAGCAATCAGCCCCAGCATTTT.

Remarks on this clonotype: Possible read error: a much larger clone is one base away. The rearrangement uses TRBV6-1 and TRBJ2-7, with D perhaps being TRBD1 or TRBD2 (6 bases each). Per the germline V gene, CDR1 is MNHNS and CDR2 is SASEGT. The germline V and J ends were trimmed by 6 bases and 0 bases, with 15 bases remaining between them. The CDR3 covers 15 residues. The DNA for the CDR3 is TGTGCCAGCAGCCCCCCAGGGGAGGTCTCCTACGAGCAGTACTTC. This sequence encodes CASSPPGEVSYEQYF.

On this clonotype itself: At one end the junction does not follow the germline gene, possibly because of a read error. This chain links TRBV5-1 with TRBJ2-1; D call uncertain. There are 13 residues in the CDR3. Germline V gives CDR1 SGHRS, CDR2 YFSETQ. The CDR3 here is CASSFLGNDEQLF. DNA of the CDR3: TGCGCCAGCAGCTTTCTTGGAAACGATGAGCAGCTCTTC.

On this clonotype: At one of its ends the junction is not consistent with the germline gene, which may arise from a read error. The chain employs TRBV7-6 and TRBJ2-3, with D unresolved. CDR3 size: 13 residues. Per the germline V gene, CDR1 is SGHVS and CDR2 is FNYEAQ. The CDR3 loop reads CASSFLVTDTQCF. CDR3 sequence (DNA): TGTGCTAGCAGCTTCCTGGTCACAGATACGCAGTGTTTT.

DNA for the CDR3: TGTGCCAGCAGCGCTGACTATGGCTACACCTTC. It codes for CASSADYGYTF. J is TRBJ1-2 and V is TRBV5-4; D is unresolved. The CDR3 is made up of 11 amino acids. Germline values: CDR1 SGHNT, CDR2 YYREEE (reference sequence). Trimming removed 4 bases at V and 3 bases at J, with 4 bases between.

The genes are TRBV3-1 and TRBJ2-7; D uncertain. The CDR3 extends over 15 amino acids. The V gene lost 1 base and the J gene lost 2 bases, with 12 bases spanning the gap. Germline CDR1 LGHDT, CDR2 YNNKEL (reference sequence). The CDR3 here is CASSQGNGFTYEQYF. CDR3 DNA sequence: TGTGCCAGCAGCCAAGGTAACGGCTTCACCTACGAGCAGTACTTC.

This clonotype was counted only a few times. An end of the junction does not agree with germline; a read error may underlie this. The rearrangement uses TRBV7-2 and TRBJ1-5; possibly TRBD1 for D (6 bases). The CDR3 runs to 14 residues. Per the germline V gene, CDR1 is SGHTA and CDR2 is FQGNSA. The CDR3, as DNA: TGTGCCAGCAGCCGACAGGAAAGCAATCAGTCCCAGCATTTT. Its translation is CASSRQESNQSQHF.

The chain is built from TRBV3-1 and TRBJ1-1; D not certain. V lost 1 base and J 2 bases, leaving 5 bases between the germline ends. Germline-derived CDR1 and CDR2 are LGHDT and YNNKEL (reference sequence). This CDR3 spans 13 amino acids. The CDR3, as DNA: TGTGCCAGCAGCCAAGGAAGTAACACTGAAGCTTTCTTT. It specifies CASSQGSNTEAFF.

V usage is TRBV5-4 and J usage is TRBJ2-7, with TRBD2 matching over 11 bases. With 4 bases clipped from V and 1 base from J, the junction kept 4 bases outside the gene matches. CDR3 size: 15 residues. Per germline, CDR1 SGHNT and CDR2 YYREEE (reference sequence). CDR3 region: CASSPPSGRSYEQYF. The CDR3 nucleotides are TGTGCCAGCAGCCCCCCTAGCGGGAGGTCCTACGAGCAGTACTTC.

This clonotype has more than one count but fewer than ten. This chain's CDR3 is CASGTLLSGMANEQYF. DNA of the CDR3: TGTGCCAGCGGTACGTTACTTAGCGGGATGGCGAACGAGCAGTACTTC. The chain has TRBV6-5 and TRBJ2-7; 8 bases line up with TRBD2. The CDR3 is 16 residues long. The trim removed 8 bases at V and 5 bases at J, leaving 17 bases unmatched. The germline V gene encodes CDR1 MNHEY and CDR2 SVGAGI.

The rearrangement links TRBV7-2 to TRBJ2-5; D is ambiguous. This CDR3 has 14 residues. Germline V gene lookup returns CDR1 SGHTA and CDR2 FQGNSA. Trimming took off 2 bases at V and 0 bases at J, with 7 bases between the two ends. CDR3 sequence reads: CASSLSIYQETQYF. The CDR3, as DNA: TGTGCCAGCAGCTTATCCATCTACCAAGAGACCCAGTACTTC. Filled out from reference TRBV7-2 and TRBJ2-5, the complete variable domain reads GAGVSQSPSNKVTEKGKDVELRCDPISGHTALYWYRQSLGQGLEFLIYFQGNSAPDKSGLPSDRFSAERTGGSVSTLTIQRTQQEDSAVYLCASSLSIYQETQYFGPGTRLLVL.

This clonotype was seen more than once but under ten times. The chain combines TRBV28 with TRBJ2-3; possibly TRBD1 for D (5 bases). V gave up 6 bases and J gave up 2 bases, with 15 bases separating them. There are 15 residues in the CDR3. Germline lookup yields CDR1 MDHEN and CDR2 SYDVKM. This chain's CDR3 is CASSPGHQPTDTQYF. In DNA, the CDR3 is TGTGCCAGCAGCCCAGGACACCAACCCACAGATACGCAGTATTTT.